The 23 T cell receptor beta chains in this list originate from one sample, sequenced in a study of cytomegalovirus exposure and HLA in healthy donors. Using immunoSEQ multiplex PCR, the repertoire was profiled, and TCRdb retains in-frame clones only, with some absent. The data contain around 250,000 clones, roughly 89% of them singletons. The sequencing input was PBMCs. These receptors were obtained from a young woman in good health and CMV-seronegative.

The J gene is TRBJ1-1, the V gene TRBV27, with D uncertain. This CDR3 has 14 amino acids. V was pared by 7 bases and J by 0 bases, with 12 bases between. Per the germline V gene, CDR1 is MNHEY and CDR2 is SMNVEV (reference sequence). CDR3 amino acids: CASKSGAMNTEAFF. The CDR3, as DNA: TGTGCCAGCAAAAGCGGAGCTATGAACACTGAAGCTTTCTTT.

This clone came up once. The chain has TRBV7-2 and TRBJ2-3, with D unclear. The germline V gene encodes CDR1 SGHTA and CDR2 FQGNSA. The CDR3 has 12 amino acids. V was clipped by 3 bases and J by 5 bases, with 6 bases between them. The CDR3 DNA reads TGTGCCAGCAGCTTCACTCGAGATACGCAGTATTTT. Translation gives CASSFTRDTQYF.

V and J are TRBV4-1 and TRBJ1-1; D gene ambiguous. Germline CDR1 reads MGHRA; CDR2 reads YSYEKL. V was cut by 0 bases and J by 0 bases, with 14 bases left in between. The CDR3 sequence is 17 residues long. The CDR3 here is CASSQDAATFMNTEAFF. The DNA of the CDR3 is TGCGCCAGCAGCCAAGACGCGGCCACCTTCATGAACACTGAAGCTTTCTTT.

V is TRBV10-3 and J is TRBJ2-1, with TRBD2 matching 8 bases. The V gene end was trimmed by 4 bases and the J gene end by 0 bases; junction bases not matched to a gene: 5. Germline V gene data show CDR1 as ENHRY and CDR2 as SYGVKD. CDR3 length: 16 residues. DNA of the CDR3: TGTGCCATCAGTGGCGTGGGACTAGGCTCCTACAATGAGCAGTTCTTC. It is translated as CAISGVGLGSYNEQFF.

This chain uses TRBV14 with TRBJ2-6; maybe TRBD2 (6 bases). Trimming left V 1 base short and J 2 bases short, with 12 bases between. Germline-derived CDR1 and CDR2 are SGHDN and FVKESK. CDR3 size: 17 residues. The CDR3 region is CASSQVLGTPGANVLTF. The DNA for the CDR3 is TGTGCCAGCAGCCAAGTCTTGGGGACTCCTGGGGCCAACGTCCTGACTTTC.

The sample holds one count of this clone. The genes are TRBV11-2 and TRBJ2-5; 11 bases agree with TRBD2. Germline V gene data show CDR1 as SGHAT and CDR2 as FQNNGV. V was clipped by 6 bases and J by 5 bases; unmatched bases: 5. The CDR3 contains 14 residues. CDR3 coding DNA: TGTGCCAGCAGTCAACTAGCGGGGGAGGAGACCCAGTACTTC. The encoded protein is CASSQLAGEETQYF.

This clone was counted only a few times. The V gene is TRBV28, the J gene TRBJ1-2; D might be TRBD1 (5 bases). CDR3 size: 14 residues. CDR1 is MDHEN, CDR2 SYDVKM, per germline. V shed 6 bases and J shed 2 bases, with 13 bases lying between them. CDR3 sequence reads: CASSPGGENYGYTF. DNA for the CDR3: TGTGCCAGCAGCCCTGGGGGGGAGAACTATGGCTACACCTTC.

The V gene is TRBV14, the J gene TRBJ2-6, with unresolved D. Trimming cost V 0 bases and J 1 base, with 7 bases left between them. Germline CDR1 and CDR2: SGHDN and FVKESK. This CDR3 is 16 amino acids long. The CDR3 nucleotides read TGTGCCAGCAGCCAAGACCTATTTTCTGGGGCCAACGTCCTGACTTTC. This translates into CASSQDLFSGANVLTF.

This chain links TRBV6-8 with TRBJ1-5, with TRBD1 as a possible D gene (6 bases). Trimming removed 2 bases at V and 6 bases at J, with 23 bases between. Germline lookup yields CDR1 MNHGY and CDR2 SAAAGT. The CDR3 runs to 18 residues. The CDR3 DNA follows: TGTGCCAGCAGTTACCTAAACTCTAGAGTGGGAGGGGGTCAGCCCCAGCATTTT. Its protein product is CASSYLNSRVGGGQPQHF.

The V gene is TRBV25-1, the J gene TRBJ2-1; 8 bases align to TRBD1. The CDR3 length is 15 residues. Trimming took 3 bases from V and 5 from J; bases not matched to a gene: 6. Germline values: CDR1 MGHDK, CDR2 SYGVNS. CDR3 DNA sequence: TGTGCCAGCAGTGAGTTCAGGGGGCAAAACAATGAGCAGTTCTTC. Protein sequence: CASSEFRGQNNEQFF.

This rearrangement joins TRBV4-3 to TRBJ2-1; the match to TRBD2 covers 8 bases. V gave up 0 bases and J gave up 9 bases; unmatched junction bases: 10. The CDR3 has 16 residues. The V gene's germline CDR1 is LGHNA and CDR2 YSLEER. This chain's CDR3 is CASSQDEGTRAVEQFF. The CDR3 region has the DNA TGCGCCAGCAGCCAAGATGAAGGGACTAGGGCAGTTGAGCAGTTCTTC.

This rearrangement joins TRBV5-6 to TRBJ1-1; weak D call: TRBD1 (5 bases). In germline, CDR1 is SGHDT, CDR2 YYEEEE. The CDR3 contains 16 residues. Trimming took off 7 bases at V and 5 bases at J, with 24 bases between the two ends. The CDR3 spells CASSPVRGGDTTEAFF. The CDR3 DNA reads TGTGCCAGCTCCCCGGTAAGGGGAGGGGATACAACTGAAGCTTTCTTT.

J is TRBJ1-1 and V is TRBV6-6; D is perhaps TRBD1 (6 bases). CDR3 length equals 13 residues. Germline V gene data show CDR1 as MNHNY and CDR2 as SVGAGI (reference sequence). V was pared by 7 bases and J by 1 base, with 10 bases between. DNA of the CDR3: TGTGCCAGCAACGACAGGCCGAACACTGAAGCTTTCTTT. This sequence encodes CASNDRPNTEAFF.

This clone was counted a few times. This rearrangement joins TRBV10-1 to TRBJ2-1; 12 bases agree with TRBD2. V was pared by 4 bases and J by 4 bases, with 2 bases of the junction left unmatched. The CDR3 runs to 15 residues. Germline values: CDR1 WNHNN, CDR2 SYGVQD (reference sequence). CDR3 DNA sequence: TGCGCCAGCAGTGTTGGACTAGCGGGGTACAATGAGCAGTTCTTC. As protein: CASSVGLAGYNEQFF.

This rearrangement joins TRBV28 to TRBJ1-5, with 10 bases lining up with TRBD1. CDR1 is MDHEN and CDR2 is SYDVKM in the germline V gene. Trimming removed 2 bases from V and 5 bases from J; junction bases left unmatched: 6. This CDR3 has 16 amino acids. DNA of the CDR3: TGTGCCAGCAGTTTAGCAGGGACAGGGGCTTATCAGCCCCAGCATTTT. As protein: CASSLAGTGAYQPQHF. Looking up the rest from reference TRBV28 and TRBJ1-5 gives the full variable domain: DVKVTQSSRYLVKRTGEKVFLECVQDMDHENMFWYRQDPGLGLRLIYFSYDVKMKEKGDIPEGYSVSREKKERFSLILESASTNQTSMYLCASSLAGTGAYQPQHFGDGTRLSIL.

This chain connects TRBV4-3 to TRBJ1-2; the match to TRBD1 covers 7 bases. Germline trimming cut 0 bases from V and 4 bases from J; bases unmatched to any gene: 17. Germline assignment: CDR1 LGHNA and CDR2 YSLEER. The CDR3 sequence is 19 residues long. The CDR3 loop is CASSQEENRGRVVAYGYTF. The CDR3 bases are TGCGCCAGCAGCCAAGAGGAAAACAGGGGAAGAGTGGTGGCCTATGGCTACACCTTC.

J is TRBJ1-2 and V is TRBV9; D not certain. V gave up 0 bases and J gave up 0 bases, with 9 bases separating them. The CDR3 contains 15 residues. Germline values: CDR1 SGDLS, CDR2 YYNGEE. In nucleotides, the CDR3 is TGTGCCAGCAGCGTAGGAGGGCAGCCTAACTATGGCTACACCTTC. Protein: CASSVGGQPNYGYTF. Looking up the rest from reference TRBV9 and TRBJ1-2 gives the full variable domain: DSGVTQTPKHLITATGQRVTLRCSPRSGDLSVYWYQQSLDQGLQFLIQYYNGEERAKGNILERFSAQQFPDLHSELNLSSLELGDSALYFCASSVGGQPNYGYTFGSGTRLTVV.

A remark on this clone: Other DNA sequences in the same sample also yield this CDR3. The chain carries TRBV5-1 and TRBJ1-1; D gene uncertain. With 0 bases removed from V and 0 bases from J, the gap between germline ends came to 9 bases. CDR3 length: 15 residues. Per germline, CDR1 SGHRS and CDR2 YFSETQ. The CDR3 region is CASSLAGTMNTEAFF. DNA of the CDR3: TGCGCCAGCAGCTTGGCTGGCACCATGAACACTGAAGCTTTCTTT.

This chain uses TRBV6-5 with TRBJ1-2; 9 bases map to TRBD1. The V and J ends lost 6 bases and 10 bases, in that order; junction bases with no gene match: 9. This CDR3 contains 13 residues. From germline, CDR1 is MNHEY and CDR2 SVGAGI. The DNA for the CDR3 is TGTGCCAGCAGCCTACAGGGGGCGCTTGACTACACCTTC. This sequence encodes CASSLQGALDYTF.

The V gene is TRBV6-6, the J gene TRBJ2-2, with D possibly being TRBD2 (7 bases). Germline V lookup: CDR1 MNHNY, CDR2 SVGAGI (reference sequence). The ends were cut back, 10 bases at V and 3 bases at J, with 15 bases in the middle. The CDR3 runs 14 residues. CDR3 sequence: CATSLGGHTGELFF. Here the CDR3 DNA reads TGTGCCACCTCCCTGGGGGGGCACACCGGGGAGCTGTTTTTT.

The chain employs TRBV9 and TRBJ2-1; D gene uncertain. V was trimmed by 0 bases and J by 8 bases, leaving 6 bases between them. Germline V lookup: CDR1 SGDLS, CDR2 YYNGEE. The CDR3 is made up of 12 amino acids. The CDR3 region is CASSVGLDEQFF. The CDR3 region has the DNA TGTGCCAGCAGCGTAGGTCTCGATGAGCAGTTCTTC.

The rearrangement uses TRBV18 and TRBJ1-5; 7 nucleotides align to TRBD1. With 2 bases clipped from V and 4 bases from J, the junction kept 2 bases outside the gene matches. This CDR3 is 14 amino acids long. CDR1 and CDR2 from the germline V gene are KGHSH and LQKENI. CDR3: CASSPGTANQPQHF. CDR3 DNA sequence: TGTGCCAGCTCACCAGGGACAGCAAATCAGCCCCAGCATTTT.

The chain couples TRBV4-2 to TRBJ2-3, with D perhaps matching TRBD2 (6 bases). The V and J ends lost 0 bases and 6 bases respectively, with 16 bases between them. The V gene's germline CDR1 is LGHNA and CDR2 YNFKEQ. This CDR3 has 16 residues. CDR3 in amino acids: CASSQEALAPHDTQYF. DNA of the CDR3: TGTGCCAGCAGCCAAGAAGCACTAGCTCCCCATGATACGCAGTATTTT.